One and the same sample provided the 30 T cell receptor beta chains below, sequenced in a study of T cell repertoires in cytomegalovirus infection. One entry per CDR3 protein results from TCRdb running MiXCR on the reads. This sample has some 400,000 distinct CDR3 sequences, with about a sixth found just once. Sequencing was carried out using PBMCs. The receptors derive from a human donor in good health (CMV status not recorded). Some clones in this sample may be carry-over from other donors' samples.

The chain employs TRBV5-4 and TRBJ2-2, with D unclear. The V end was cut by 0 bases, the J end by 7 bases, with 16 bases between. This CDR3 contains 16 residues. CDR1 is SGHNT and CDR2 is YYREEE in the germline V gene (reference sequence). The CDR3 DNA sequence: TGTGCCAGCAGCTTGGAGTTCGGCAGATCTTACGGGGAGCTGTTTTTT. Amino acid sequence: CASSLEFGRSYGELFF.

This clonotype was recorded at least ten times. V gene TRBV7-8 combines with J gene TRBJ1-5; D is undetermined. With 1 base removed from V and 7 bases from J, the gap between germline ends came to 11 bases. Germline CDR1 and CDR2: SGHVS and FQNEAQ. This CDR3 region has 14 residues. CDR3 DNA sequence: TGTGCCAGCAGCTTAGGAGTCGGAGGGCAGCCCCAGCATTTT. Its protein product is CASSLGVGGQPQHF. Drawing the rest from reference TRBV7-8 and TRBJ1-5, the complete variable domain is GAGVSQSPRYKVAKRGQDVALRCDPISGHVSLFWYQQALGQGPEFLTYFQNEAQLDKSGLPSDRFFAERPEGSVSTLKIQRTQQEDSAVYLCASSLGVGGQPQHFGDGTRLSIL.

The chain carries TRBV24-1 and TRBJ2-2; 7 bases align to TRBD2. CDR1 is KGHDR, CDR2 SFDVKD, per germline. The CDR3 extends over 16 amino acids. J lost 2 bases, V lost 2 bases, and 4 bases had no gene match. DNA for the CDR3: TGTGCCACCAGTGATTATTCGGGGGGTAACACCGGGGAGCTGTTTTTT. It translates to CATSDYSGGNTGELFF.

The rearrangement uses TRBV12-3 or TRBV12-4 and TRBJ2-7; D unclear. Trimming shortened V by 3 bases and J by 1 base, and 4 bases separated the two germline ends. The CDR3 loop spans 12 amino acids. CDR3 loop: CASSFQSYEQYF. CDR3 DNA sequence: TGTGCCAGCAGTTTTCAGTCCTACGAGCAGTACTTC.

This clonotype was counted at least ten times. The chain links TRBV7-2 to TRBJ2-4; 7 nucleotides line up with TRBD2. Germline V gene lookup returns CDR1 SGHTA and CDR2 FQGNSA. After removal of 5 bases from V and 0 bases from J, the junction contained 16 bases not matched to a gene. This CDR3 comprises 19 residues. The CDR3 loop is CASSPRAGSGELAKNIQYF. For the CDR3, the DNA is TGTGCCAGCAGCCCCCGCGCCGGCAGCGGGGAACTAGCCAAAAACATTCAGTACTTC.

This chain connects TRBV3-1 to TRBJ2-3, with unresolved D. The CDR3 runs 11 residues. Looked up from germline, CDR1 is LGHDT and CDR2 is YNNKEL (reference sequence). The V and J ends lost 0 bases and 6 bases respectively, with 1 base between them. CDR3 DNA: TGTGCCAGCAGCCAAGAGGATACGCAGTATTTT. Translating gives CASSQEDTQYF.

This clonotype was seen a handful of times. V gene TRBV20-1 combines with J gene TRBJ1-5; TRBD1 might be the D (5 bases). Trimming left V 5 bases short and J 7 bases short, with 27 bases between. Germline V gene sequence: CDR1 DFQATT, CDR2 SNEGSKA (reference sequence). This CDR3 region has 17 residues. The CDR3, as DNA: TGCAGTGCTCACCGAGTCGGACAATCGGGAATAGGGCAGCCCCAGCATTTT. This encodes CSAHRVGQSGIGQPQHF.

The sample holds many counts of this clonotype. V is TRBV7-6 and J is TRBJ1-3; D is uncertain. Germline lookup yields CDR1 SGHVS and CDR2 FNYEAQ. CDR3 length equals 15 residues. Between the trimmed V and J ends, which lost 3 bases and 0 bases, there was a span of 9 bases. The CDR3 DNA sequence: TGTGCCAGCAGCTTCGCGTCGGGCTCTGGAAACACCATATATTTT. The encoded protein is CASSFASGSGNTIYF.

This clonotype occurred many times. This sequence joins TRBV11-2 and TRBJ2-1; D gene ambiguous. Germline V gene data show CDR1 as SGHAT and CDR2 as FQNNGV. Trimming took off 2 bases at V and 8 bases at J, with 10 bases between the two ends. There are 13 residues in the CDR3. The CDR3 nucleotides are TGTGCCAGCAGCTTAAAAACTTCGGATGAGCAGTTCTTC. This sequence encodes CASSLKTSDEQFF.

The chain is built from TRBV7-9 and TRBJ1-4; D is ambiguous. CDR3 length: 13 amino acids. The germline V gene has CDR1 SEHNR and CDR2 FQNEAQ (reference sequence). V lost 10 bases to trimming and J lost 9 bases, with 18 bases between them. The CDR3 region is CATEHPGRKKLFF. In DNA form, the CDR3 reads TGTGCCACAGAGCACCCGGGCAGGAAAAAACTGTTTTTT. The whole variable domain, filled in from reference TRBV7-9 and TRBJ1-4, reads DTGVSQNPRHKITKRGQNVTFRCDPISEHNRLYWYRQTLGQGPEFLTYFQNEAQLEKSRLLSDRFSAERPKGSFSTLEIQRTEQGDSAMYLCATEHPGRKKLFFGSGTQLSVL.

In nucleotides, the CDR3 is TGTGCCAGCAGTTTTGATCCACGGGTCTATGGCTACACCTTC. Its protein is CASSFDPRVYGYTF. This chain links TRBV12-3 or TRBV12-4 with TRBJ1-2, with no clear D. V lost 3 bases and J lost 4, with 12 bases in between. CDR3 length equals 14 residues.

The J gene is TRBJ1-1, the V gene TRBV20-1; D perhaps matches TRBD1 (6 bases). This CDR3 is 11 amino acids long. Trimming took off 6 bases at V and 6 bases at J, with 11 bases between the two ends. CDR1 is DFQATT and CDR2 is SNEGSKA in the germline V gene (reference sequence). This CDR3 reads CSASRGAEAFF. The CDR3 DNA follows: TGCAGTGCAAGCAGGGGTGCTGAAGCTTTCTTT.

In DNA form, the CDR3 reads TGTGCCAGCAGTTACTCACGGGCAGCTGACAATGAGCAGTTCTTC. Its translation is CASSYSRAADNEQFF. The J gene is TRBJ2-1, the V gene TRBV6-6; D unclear. CDR3 length equals 15 residues. Germline values: CDR1 MNHNY, CDR2 SVGAGI (reference sequence). V was trimmed by 0 bases and J by 5 bases, leaving 11 bases between them.

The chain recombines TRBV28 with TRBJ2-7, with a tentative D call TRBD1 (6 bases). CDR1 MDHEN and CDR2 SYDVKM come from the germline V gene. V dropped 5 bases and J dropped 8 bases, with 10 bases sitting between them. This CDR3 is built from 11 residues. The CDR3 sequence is CASSVRDKQYF. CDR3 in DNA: TGTGCCAGCAGTGTCCGGGACAAGCAGTACTTC. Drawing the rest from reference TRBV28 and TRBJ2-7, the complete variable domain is DVKVTQSSRYLVKRTGEKVFLECVQDMDHENMFWYRQDPGLGLRLIYFSYDVKMKEKGDIPEGYSVSREKKERFSLILESASTNQTSMYLCASSVRDKQYFGPGTRLTVT.

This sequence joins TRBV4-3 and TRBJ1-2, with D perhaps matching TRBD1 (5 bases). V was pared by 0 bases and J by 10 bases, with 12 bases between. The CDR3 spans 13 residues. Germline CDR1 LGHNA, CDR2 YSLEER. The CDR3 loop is CASSQDWSRDYTF. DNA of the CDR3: TGCGCCAGCAGCCAAGATTGGTCCAGGGACTACACCTTC.

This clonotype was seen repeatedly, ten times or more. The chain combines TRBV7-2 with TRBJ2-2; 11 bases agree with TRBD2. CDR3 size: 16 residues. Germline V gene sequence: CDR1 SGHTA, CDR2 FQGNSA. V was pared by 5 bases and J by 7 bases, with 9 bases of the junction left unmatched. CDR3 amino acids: CASSQRLAGMIGELFF. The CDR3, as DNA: TGTGCCAGCAGCCAAAGACTAGCGGGGATGATCGGGGAGCTGTTTTTT.

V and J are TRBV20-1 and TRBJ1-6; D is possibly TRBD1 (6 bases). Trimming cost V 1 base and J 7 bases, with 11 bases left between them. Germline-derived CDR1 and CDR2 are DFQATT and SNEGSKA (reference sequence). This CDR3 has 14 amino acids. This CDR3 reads CSARGTAQNSPLHF. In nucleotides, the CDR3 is TGCAGTGCTAGAGGGACAGCCCAGAATTCACCCCTCCACTTT.

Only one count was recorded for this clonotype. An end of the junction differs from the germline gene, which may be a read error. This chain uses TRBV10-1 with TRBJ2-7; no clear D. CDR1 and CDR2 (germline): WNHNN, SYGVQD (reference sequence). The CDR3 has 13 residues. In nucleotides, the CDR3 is TGCGCCAGTAGTGATAAGGGTCGGGTCGAGCAGTACTTC. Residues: CASSDKGRVEQYF.

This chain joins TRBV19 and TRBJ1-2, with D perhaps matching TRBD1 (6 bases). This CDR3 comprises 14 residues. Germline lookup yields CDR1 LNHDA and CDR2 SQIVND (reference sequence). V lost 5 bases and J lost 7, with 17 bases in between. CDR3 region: CASSFRGFYGGYTF. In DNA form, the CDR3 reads TGTGCCAGTAGTTTCAGGGGCTTTTACGGTGGCTACACCTTC.

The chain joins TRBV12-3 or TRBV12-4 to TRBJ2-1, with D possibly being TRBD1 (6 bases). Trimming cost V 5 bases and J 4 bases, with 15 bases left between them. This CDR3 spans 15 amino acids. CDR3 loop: CASSPPGAGYNEQFF. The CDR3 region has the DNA TGTGCCAGCAGTCCCCCAGGGGCGGGTTACAATGAGCAGTTCTTC.

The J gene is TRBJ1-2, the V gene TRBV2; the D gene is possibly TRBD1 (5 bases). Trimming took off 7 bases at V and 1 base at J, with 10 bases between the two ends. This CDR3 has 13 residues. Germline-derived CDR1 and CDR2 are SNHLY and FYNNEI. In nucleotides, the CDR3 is TGTGCCAGCACCCTGGGACTTAACTATGGCTACACCTTC. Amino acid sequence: CASTLGLNYGYTF.

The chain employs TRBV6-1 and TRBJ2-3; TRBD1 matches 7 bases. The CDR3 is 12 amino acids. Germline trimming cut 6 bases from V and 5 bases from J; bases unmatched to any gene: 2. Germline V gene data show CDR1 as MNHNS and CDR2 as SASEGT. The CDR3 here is CASRTGVDTQYF. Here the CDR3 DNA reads TGTGCCAGCAGAACAGGGGTAGATACGCAGTATTTT.

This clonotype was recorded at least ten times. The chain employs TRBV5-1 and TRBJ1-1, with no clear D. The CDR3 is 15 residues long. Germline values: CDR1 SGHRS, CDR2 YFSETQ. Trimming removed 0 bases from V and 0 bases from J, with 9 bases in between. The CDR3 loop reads CASSLVSGMNTEAFF. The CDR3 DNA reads TGCGCCAGCAGCTTGGTGTCCGGGATGAACACTGAAGCTTTCTTT.

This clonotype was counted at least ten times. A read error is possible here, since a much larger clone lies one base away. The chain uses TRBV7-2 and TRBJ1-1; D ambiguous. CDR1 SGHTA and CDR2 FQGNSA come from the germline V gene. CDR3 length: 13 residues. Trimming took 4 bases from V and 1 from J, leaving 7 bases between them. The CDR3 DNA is TGTGCCAGCAGCTCACAGTGGAACACTGAAGCTTTCTTT. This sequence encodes CASSSQWNTEAFF.

CDR3 in amino acids: CASSWGELATNEQFF. The CDR3 bases are TGTGCCAGCAGTTGGGGCGAACTAGCTACGAACGAGCAGTTCTTC. The chain joins TRBV27 to TRBJ2-1, with D perhaps matching TRBD2 (6 bases). The CDR3 loop spans 15 amino acids. V was pared by 4 bases and J by 10 bases, with 20 bases between. Germline V gives CDR1 MNHEY, CDR2 SMNVEV (reference sequence).

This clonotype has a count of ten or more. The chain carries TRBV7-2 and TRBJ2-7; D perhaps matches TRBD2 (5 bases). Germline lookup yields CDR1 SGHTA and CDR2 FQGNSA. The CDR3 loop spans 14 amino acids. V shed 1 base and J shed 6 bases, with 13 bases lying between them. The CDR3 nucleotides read TGTGCCAGCAGCTTAGTCGGTCGGACTTCCGAGCAGTACTTC. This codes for CASSLVGRTSEQYF.

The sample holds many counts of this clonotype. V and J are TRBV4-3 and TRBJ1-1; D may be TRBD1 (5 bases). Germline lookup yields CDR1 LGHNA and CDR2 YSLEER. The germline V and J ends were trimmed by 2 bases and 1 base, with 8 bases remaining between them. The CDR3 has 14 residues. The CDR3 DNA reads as TGCGCCAGCAGCCAATCGACAGCGAACACTGAAGCTTTCTTT. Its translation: CASSQSTANTEAFF.

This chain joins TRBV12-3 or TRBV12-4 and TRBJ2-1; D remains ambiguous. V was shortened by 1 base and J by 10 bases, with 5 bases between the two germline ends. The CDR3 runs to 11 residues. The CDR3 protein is CASSLVAEQFF. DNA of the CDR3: TGTGCCAGCAGTTTAGTGGCCGAGCAGTTCTTC.

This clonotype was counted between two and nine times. DNA of the CDR3: TGTGCCAGCAGTTTAGCGCGGCTAGCGGGGGGTGGTGATACGCAGTATTTT. Its translation: CASSLARLAGGGDTQYF. This chain uses TRBV12-3 or TRBV12-4 with TRBJ2-3, with 11 bases matching TRBD2. Unmatched junction bases numbered 8, after V lost 0 bases and J lost 6 bases. The length of the CDR3 is 17 residues.

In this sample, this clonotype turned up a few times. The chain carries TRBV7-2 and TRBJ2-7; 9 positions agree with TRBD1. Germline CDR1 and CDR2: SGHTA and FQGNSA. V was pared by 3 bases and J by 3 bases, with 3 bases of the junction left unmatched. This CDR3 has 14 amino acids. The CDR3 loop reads CASSFNRGLYEQYF. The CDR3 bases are TGTGCCAGCAGCTTTAACAGGGGGCTCTACGAGCAGTACTTC.